The clone carrying this TCR beta chain was found a few times. The antigen is not known. This sample was included in a study of T cells in Graves' hyperthyroidism and ophthalmopathy. Aged 18 to 65, the patients had hyperthyroidism that was newly diagnosed and had lasted under 2 months. Lactation, pregnancy, other autoimmune disease or uncontrolled infection excluded patients. Amplified regions were TCR beta CDR3 sequences from RNA transcripts. First-round RT-PCR of the TCR CDR3 relied on the HTBI primer set. TCRdb analysed the multiplex PCR reads with MiXCR anew, one entry per CDR3 protein. This sample yields 400,000 to 500,000 distinct CDR3 sequences, of which approximately 14% are seen a single time; over 15% belongs to the top ten. Germline V gene lookup returns CDR1 SGHDT and CDR2 YYEEEE. The J segment lost 5 bases and the V segment lost 1 base, leaving 14 bases of the junction unmatched. CDR3 length: 17 amino acids.

Findings and limits, study-wide: Most thyroid clonotypes with frequency above 0.001 were detected in blood.

Specimen: blood. The clonotype was recovered from a woman between 18 and 30 years old with Graves' hyperthyroidism. The chain employs TRBV5-6 and TRBJ1-2; 7 bases line up with TRBD1. CDR3 nucleotides: TGTGCCAGCAGCTTGATTAGAGTGACAGGGCGCGAATATGGCTACACCTTC. Amino acid sequence: CASSLIRVTGREYGYTF.